The 18 T cell receptor beta chains in this list originate from one sample, sequenced in a study of cytomegalovirus exposure and HLA in healthy donors. PCR employed 60 Vbeta and 13 Jbeta primers. Libraries were prepared by immunoSEQ multiplex PCR; TCRdb keeps only in-frame clonotypes and omits some of them. The sample records around 150,000 clones, more than 60% being singletons. What was sequenced was PBMCs. The receptors derive from a male donor in good health and CMV-seronegative.

The chain's CDR3 is CASRPGQLNEKLFF. The CDR3 coding sequence is TGTGCCAGTAGGCCGGGACAGCTAAATGAAAAACTGTTTTTT. The chain recombines TRBV19 with TRBJ1-4, with 7 bases fitting TRBD1. The ends lost 6 bases at V and 5 bases at J; junction bases unmatched: 6. Germline CDR1 reads LNHDA; CDR2 reads SQIVND (reference sequence). The CDR3 length is 14 residues.

The J gene is TRBJ1-2, the V gene TRBV16; the D gene is possibly TRBD1 (5 bases). The germline gives CDR1 KGHSY, CDR2 FQNENV. The germline V and J ends were trimmed by 1 base and 2 bases, with 11 bases remaining between them. The CDR3 consists of 15 residues. The CDR3 region is CASSQLAQGNYGYTF. The CDR3 bases are TGTGCCAGCAGCCAATTAGCTCAGGGAAACTATGGCTACACCTTC. Full variable domain (rest looked up from reference TRBV16 and TRBJ1-2): GEEVAQTPKHLVRGEGQKAKLYCAPIKGHSYVFWYQQVLKNEFKFLISFQNENVFDETGMPKERFSAKCLPNSPCSLEIQATKLEDSAVYFCASSQLAQGNYGYTFGSGTRLTVV.

The J gene is TRBJ2-2, the V gene TRBV2; tentative D call: TRBD1 (5 bases). V was shortened by 4 bases and J by 6 bases, with 12 bases between the two germline ends. The germline CDR1 and CDR2 sequences are SNHLY and FYNNEI. This CDR3 spans 14 amino acids. The CDR3 protein is CASSVLQAAGELFF. In DNA form, the CDR3 reads TGTGCCAGCAGTGTCCTACAGGCTGCCGGGGAGCTGTTTTTT.

In this sample, this clone turned up a few times. This same CDR3 is encoded by further DNA sequences in the sample. The chain couples TRBV18 to TRBJ1-2, with 10 bases identical to TRBD1. Germline loops: CDR1 KGHSH, CDR2 LQKENI. CDR3 length equals 14 residues. V was pared by 3 bases and J by 5 bases, with 3 bases of the junction left unmatched. This CDR3 reads CASSPGTGDYGYTF. The CDR3 nucleotides read TGTGCCAGCTCACCGGGGACAGGGGATTATGGCTACACCTTC.

The rearrangement links TRBV29-1 to TRBJ1-1; D call uncertain. Germline V gene sequence: CDR1 SQVTM, CDR2 ANQGSEA. This CDR3 is 14 amino acids long. Trimming removed 4 bases from V and 0 bases from J, with 12 bases in between. This chain's CDR3 is CSVAGRPMNTEAFF. The CDR3 DNA reads TGCAGCGTTGCTGGGCGCCCCATGAACACTGAAGCTTTCTTT.

CDR3 sequence reads: CASSQVFTGDSYEQYF. CDR3 nucleotide sequence: TGCGCCAGCAGCCAAGTATTCACAGGGGATTCCTACGAGCAGTACTTC. This rearrangement joins TRBV4-1 to TRBJ2-7; 7 bases align to TRBD1. The germline V gene encodes CDR1 MGHRA and CDR2 YSYEKL. With 1 base clipped from V and 1 base from J, the junction kept 7 bases outside the gene matches. This CDR3 region has 16 residues.

The V and J genes are TRBV5-1 and TRBJ1-1; D unclear. V was shortened by 1 base and J by 1 base, with 8 bases between the two germline ends. This CDR3 contains 14 residues. Germline values: CDR1 SGHRS, CDR2 YFSETQ. CDR3 sequence reads: CASSLRRGNTEAFF. The DNA for the CDR3 is TGCGCCAGCAGCTTGAGGCGGGGGAACACTGAAGCTTTCTTT. The variable domain in full, with the rest retrieved from reference TRBV5-1 and TRBJ1-1, is KAGVTQTPRYLIKTRGQQVTLSCSPISGHRSVSWYQQTPGQGLQFLFEYFSETQRNKGNFPGRFSGRQFSNSRSEMNVSTLELGDSALYLCASSLRRGNTEAFFGQGTRLTVV.

This sequence joins TRBV27 and TRBJ2-7; 11 nucleotides match TRBD2. Germline V gene lookup returns CDR1 MNHEY and CDR2 SMNVEV (reference sequence). The J segment lost 4 bases and the V segment lost 3 bases, leaving 5 bases of the junction unmatched. This CDR3 region has 15 residues. The CDR3 DNA reads as TGTGCCAGCAGTTTGGGTAGCGGGAGGGGTTACGAGCAGTACTTC. Translation gives CASSLGSGRGYEQYF.

J is TRBJ1-1 and V is TRBV9; the match to TRBD1 covers 7 bases. V was clipped by 2 bases and J by 4 bases; unmatched bases: 2. Germline CDR1 is SGDLS and CDR2 is YYNGEE. The CDR3 totals 13 residues. This CDR3 is CASSVTGSTEAFF. The CDR3 DNA reads as TGTGCCAGCAGCGTGACAGGGAGCACTGAAGCTTTCTTT.

The V call is TRBV5-8, the J call TRBJ2-3; 12 nucleotides align to TRBD2. Per the germline V gene, CDR1 is SGHTS and CDR2 is YDEGEE. Unmatched junction bases numbered 1, after V lost 2 bases and J lost 0 bases. There are 16 residues in the CDR3. The CDR3 DNA follows: TGTGCCAGCAGCTTAGGACTAGCGGGAAGCACAGATACGCAGTATTTT. Protein: CASSLGLAGSTDTQYF.

The chain recombines TRBV28 with TRBJ1-4, with D perhaps matching TRBD1 (5 bases). Trimming removed 3 bases at V and 1 base at J, with 6 bases between. Germline assignment: CDR1 MDHEN and CDR2 SYDVKM. The CDR3 covers 14 residues. The CDR3 loop is CASSFQGTNEKLFF. As DNA, the CDR3 is TGTGCCAGCAGTTTCCAGGGAACTAATGAAAAACTGTTTTTT.

The chain recombines TRBV18 with TRBJ1-5, with D unclear. Germline CDR1 KGHSH, CDR2 LQKENI. CDR3 length: 16 residues. V shed 0 bases and J shed 0 bases, with 9 bases lying between them. CDR3 region: CASSPPADYSNQPQHF. In DNA, the CDR3 is TGTGCCAGCTCACCACCGGCGGATTATAGCAATCAGCCCCAGCATTTT.

Turning to this clone: Other DNA sequences of this sample code for an identical CDR3. The chain combines TRBV5-6 with TRBJ2-7; D not certain. The CDR3 is made up of 13 amino acids. V was shortened by 0 bases and J by 2 bases, with 6 bases between the two germline ends. Germline V gene lookup returns CDR1 SGHDT and CDR2 YYEEEE. DNA of the CDR3: TGTGCCAGCAGCTTGGGAGACACCTACGAGCAGTACTTC. Translating it yields CASSLGDTYEQYF.

The V call is TRBV7-6, the J call TRBJ2-1, with a tentative D call TRBD1 (6 bases). The V and J ends lost 0 bases and 10 bases respectively, with 7 bases between them. Germline V gene sequence: CDR1 SGHVS, CDR2 FNYEAQ. The CDR3 consists of 12 residues. The CDR3 here is CASSLAGQEQFF. The DNA for the CDR3 is TGTGCCAGCAGCTTAGCGGGACAAGAGCAGTTCTTC.

The CDR3 nucleotides read TGTGCCAGCAGGATAGGATCAGGGGTTGCGTCGGACACCTTC. The encoded protein is CASRIGSGVASDTF. The chain combines TRBV28 with TRBJ1-2; D perhaps matches TRBD1 (6 bases). The germline CDR1 and CDR2 sequences are MDHEN and SYDVKM. The CDR3 is 14 residues long. V lost 6 bases to trimming and J lost 12 bases, with 23 bases between them.

The V call is TRBV29-1, the J call TRBJ1-1; D uncertain. The CDR3 consists of 12 residues. V lost 7 bases and J 1 base, leaving 10 bases between the germline ends. Per the germline V gene, CDR1 is SQVTM and CDR2 is ANQGSEA. CDR3 DNA sequence: TGCAGCGCCGAGAGGCAGAACACTGAAGCTTTCTTT. Residues: CSAERQNTEAFF. Using reference TRBV29-1 and TRBJ1-1 for the parts outside the CDR3, the full variable domain is SAVISQKPSRDICQRGTSLTIQCQVDSQVTMMFWYRQQPGQSLTLIATANQGSEATYESGFVIDKFPISRPNLTFSTLTVSNMSPEDSSIYLCSAERQNTEAFFGQGTRLTVV.

This sequence joins TRBV6-6 and TRBJ1-1; 7 nucleotides match TRBD1. This CDR3 is 14 amino acids long. With 10 bases clipped from V and 2 bases from J, the junction kept 10 bases outside the gene matches. Per germline, CDR1 MNHNY and CDR2 SVGAGI (reference sequence). This CDR3 reads CAIRLKGANTEAFF. CDR3 in DNA: TGTGCCATCAGACTAAAGGGGGCCAACACTGAAGCTTTCTTT.

The rearrangement uses TRBV2 and TRBJ2-2; 9 bases align to TRBD1. This CDR3 region has 15 residues. The trim removed 7 bases at V and 1 base at J, leaving 4 bases unmatched. Germline V gene data show CDR1 as SNHLY and CDR2 as FYNNEI. In nucleotides, the CDR3 is TGTGCCAGCAAAGGGGGACAGGGGAACACCGGGGAGCTGTTTTTT. Translating gives CASKGGQGNTGELFF.